This T cell receptor (beta chain) was sequenced for a study of blood T cells in healthy people across ages. The study, taken as a whole, reports: Diversity estimated from one million T cells was considered an underestimate.

Total RNA was extracted at no less than 6 micrograms per sample. To note about this clonotype: What it binds is not known.

PCR was performed a second time for roughly 6 to 12 cycles using a sample-barcoded 5' primer and a J-beta primer mix. MiXCR, run by TCRdb on the 5' RACE reads, gives a single entry per CDR3 protein. Seen here are some 1,500,000 distinct CDR3 sequences, approximately 43% observed once, and the top ten hold about 4%. Sequences were obtained from blood. This TCR was sampled from a woman younger than 30 in good health.

CDR3 region: CASSYTRTSVNSYEQYF. The CDR3 nucleotides read TGTGCCAGCAGCTACACTCGGACTAGCGTGAACTCCTACGAGCAGTACTTC. V and J are TRBV6-2 or TRBV6-3 and TRBJ2-7; 9 bases are shared with TRBD2. The CDR3 sequence is 17 residues long. The V gene's germline CDR1 is MNHEY and CDR2 SVGEGT. The V and J ends lost 6 bases and 0 bases, in that order; junction bases with no gene match: 12.